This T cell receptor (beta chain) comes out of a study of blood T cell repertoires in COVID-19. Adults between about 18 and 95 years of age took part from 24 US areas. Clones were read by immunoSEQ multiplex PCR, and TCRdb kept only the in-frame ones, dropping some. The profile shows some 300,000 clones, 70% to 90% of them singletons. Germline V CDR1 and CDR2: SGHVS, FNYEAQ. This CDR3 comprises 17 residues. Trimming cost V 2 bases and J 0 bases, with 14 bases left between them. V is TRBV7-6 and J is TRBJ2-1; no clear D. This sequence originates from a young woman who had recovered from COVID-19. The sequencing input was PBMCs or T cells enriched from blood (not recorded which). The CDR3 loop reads CASSLFGRSSSYNEQFF. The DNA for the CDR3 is TGTGCCAGCAGCTTATTCGGCAGGTCAAGCTCCTACAATGAGCAGTTCTTC.